This T cell receptor beta chain appears in the sequencing data of a study of T cells in Graves' hyperthyroidism and ophthalmopathy. General study findings and limits: Before onset, by a median of 6.5 months, the model predicted ophthalmopathy.

CDR1 MDHEN and CDR2 SYDVKM come from the germline V gene. The CDR3 spans 12 residues. The V gene lost 5 bases and the J gene lost 8 bases, with 12 bases spanning the gap. Patients showing uncontrolled infection, other autoimmune disease, pregnancy or lactation were ineligible. Diagnostic decisions used clinical symptoms, serum thyroxine and TRAb, thyroid ultrasound and orbital computed tomography. About 10 ml fresh peripheral blood yielded the PBMCs. For this clonotype: Its antigen is currently unknown.

Authors of the study amplified TCR beta CDR3 regions from RNA transcripts. The HTBI set primed first-round TCR CDR3 RT-PCR. TCRdb reprocessed the multiplex PCR reads with MiXCR, giving one entry per CDR3 protein. The sample shows about 640,000 distinct CDR3 sequences, about a fifth of them seen only once. The origin of this receptor is a man aged 25-40 years with Graves' ophthalmopathy. This rearrangement joins TRBV28 to TRBJ1-1, with D possibly being TRBD1 (5 bases). The sample comprised blood. The CDR3 DNA reads as TGTGCCAGCAGTCCCCCGTGGGGCGAAGCTTTCTTT. As protein: CASSPPWGEAFF.